This T cell receptor beta chain is drawn from a study of regulatory and conventional T cells in RAG deficiency. Study findings and constraints: Shorter CDR3s in all patient subsets; >75% Treg-Tconv overlap in Omenn.

Deletions cut 4 bases from V and 11 bases from J, with 24 bases between. Per germline, CDR1 GTSNPN and CDR2 SVGIG (reference sequence). This CDR3 region has 16 residues. Libraries were prepared by immunoSEQ multiplex PCR; TCRdb keeps only in-frame clonotypes and omits some of them. The data contain more than 40,000 clones, 70% to 90% of them singletons. Blood CD4+ CD25-low CD127-high conventional T cells supplied the genomic DNA template. Of note for this clone: Its target is unknown.

These data were also filed under a second study, of regulatory T cells. That report notes: Primers: 52 TRBV forward and 13 TRBJ reverse. Regulatory T cells showed the strongest V-J pair restriction and V/J gene skewing among patient repertoires.

This sequence was found in a human donor in good health. Sequencing used CD4+ effector T cells sorted from blood. The chain joins TRBV30 to TRBJ1-6; no clear D gene. This chain's CDR3 is CAWNLRGMLAGPPLHF. The CDR3 bases are TGTGCCTGGAACCTCCGAGGGATGCTGGCGGGTCCACCCCTCCACTTT.